This T cell receptor (beta chain) originates from a study of blood T cell repertoires in COVID-19. Background on the study: Samples of COVID-19 (acute and convalescent) were obtained from the United States, Italy and Spain. Sources were T cells, B-cell-depleted T cells, or PBMCs; the material itself was cDNA or gDNA.

This clone was seen a handful of times. Source study methods: Scientists estimated how many nucleated cells there were by amplifying reference gene primers. Here immunoSEQ multiplex PCR was the method, and the copy in TCRdb shows in-frame clones only, minus some. The V and J calls and clone size were taken over from that table, and D and trimming were inferred from the DNA. The sample carries a few hundred thousand clones, over 75% recorded once. CDR1 LNHNV and CDR2 YYDKDF come from the germline V gene (reference sequence). The CDR3 has 18 amino acids. Deletions cut 0 bases from V and 9 bases from J, with 21 bases between.

Sequencing was done on a sample of peripheral blood. This chain connects TRBV15 to TRBJ1-6; D perhaps matches TRBD1 (5 bases). The TCR sequence derives from a human donor in a cohort sampled during active COVID-19. The CDR3 DNA reads as TGTGCCACCAGCAGAGATCTTGTTCAGGGCAGAGTGGGTTCACCCCTCCACTTT. It specifies CATSRDLVQGRVGSPLHF.